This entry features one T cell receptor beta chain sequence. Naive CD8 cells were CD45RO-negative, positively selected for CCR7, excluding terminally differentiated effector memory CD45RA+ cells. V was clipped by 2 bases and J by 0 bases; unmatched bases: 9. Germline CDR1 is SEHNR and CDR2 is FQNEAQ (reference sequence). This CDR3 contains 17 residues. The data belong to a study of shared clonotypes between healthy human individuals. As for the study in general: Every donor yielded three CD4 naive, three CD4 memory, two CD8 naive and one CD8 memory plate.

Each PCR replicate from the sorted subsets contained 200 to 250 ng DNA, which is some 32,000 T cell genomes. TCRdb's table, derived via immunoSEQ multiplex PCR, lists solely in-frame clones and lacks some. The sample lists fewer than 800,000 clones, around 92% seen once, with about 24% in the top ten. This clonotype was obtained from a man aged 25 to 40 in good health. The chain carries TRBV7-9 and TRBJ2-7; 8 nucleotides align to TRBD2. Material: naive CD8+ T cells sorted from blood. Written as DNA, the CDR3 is TGTGCCAGCAGCTTACCTTCTAGCGGGCCCCTCTCCTACGAGCAGTACTTC. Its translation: CASSLPSSGPLSYEQYF.